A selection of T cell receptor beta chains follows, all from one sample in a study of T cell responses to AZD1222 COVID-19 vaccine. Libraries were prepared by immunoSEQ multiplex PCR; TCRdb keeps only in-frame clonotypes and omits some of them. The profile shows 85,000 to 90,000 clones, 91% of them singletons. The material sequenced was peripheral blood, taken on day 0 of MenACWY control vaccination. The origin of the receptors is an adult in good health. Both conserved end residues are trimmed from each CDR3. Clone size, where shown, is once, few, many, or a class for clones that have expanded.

cdr3_aa: ASRRDSYNSPLH
v_call: TRBV7-9
clone_size: .

cdr3_aa: ASSQVPNQPQH
v_call: TRBV23-1
clone_size: .

cdr3_aa: ASSLTSGGTSYEQY
v_call: TRBV6-5
clone_size: once

cdr3_aa: ASSQDGEGVYQETQY
v_call: TRBV4-1
clone_size: .

cdr3_aa: SVAAQQGYEQY
v_call: TRBV29-1
clone_size: few

cdr3_aa: ASKGQGVGDTQY
v_call: TRBV19
clone_size: .

cdr3_aa: ASSPAGTGGFYEQY
v_call: TRBV19
clone_size: .

cdr3_aa: ASSPGIGEPQH
v_call: TRBV5-1
clone_size: .

cdr3_aa: ASGLTTLAAHGAYEQY
v_call: TRBV23-1
clone_size: once

cdr3_aa: ATSDPTTGARGVETQY
v_call: TRBV24-1
clone_size: .

cdr3_aa: ASSVTGNEQY
v_call: TRBV12-1
clone_size: .

cdr3_aa: ASSYGVDYGYT
v_call: TRBV7-2
clone_size: .

cdr3_aa: ASSLAHGGATNEKLF
v_call: TRBV5-1
clone_size: .

cdr3_aa: ASSPRGGGLPEAF
v_call: TRBV28
clone_size: .

cdr3_aa: ASSRNRDTEAF
v_call: TRBV7-2
clone_size: .

cdr3_aa: ASSFGGDTEAF
v_call: TRBV27
clone_size: once

cdr3_aa: ASREQGRWGYT
v_call: TRBV2
clone_size: .

cdr3_aa: ASSAAGTGGNEQF
v_call: TRBV6-2/TRBV6-3
clone_size: .

cdr3_aa: ASSSSSTSGGEYNEQF
v_call: TRBV5-1
clone_size: .

cdr3_aa: ASSFGSYEQY
v_call: TRBV12-3/TRBV12-4
clone_size: .

cdr3_aa: ASSLSTGSFGGELF
v_call: TRBV28
clone_size: .

cdr3_aa: ATSRARDRGYNEQF
v_call: TRBV15
clone_size: .

cdr3_aa: ASSSWGTGADTQY
v_call: TRBV5-1
clone_size: .

cdr3_aa: ASSLAQARGFSPLH
v_call: TRBV7-2
clone_size: .